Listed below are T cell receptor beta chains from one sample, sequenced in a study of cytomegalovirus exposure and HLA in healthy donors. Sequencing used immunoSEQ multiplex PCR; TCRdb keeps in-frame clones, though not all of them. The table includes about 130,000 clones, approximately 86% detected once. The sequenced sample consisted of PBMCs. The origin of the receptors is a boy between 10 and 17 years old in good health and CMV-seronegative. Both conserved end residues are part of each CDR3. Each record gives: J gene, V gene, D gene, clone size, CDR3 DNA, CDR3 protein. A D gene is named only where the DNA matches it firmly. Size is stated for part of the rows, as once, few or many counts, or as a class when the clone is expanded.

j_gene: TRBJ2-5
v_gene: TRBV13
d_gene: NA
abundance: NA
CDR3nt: TGTGCCACAGGTCTCGGTGGGGAGACCCAGTACTTC
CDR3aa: CATGLGGETQYF

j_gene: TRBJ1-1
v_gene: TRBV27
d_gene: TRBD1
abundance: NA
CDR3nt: TGTGCCAGCAGTCCCGGACAGGGCGGGAACACTGAAGCTTTCTTT
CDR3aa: CASSPGQGGNTEAFF

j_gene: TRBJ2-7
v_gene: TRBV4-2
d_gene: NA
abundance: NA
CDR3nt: TGTGCCAGCAGCCAAGCGGGGGTGGTGCAGTACTTC
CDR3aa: CASSQAGVVQYF

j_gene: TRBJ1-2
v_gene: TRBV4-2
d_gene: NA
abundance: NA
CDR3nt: TGTGCCAGCAGCCAAGATCCCGGGGAATGGGTATATGGCTACACCTTC
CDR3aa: CASSQDPGEWVYGYTF

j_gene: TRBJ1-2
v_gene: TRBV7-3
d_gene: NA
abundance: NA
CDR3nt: TGTGCCAGCAGCTTCATTCGTGTGGGGCTTGAGGGCTACACCTTC
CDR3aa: CASSFIRVGLEGYTF

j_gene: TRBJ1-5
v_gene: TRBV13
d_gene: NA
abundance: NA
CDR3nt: TGTGCCAGCAGCTTAGGCCGTGGAGATCAGCCCCAGCATTTT
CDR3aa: CASSLGRGDQPQHF

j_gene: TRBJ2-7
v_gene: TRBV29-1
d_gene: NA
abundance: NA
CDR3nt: TGCAGCGCTTCGGGTCCAGGAGGCGAGCAGTACTTC
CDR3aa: CSASGPGGEQYF

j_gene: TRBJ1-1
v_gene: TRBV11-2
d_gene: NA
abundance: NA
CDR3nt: TGTGCCAGCAGGGAGGCTCTAGAAGCTTTCTTT
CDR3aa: CASREALEAFF

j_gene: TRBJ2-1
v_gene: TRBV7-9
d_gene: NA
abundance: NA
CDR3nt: TGTGCCAGCAGGTCCGGGAGGGGGCCCTACAATGAGCAGTTCTTC
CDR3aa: CASRSGRGPYNEQFF

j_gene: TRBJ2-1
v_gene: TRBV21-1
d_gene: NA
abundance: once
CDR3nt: TGTGCCAGCAGCAAAGGGGCCGTGATATTAGCGGGGTCCTACAATGAGCAGTTCTTC
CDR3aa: CASSKGAVILAGSYNEQFF

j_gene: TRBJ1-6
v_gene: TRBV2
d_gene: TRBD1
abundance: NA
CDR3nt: TGTGCCAGCAGTGAAGAAACAGGGGGCAATTCACCCCTCCACTTT
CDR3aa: CASSEETGGNSPLHF

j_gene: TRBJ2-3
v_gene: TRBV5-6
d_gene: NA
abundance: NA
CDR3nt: TGTGCCAGCAGCTTGGATGCGGTTAGCACAGATACGCAGTATTTT
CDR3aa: CASSLDAVSTDTQYF

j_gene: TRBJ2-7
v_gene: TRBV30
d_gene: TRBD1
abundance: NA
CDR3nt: TGTGCCTGGAGTGTACGCGGGACAGGGGCCTACGAGCAGTACTTC
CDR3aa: CAWSVRGTGAYEQYF

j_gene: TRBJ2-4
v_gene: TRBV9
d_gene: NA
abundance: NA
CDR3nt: TGTGCCAGCAGCGTGAACTGGGGGGACATTCAGTACTTC
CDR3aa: CASSVNWGDIQYF

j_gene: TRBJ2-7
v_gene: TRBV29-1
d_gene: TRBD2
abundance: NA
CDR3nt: TGCAGCGTCGTTTGGGGGACTACCAGGAGATACGAGCAGTACTTC
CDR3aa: CSVVWGTTRRYEQYF